The clone carrying this T cell receptor (beta chain) has only one observation. This record belongs to a study of shared clonotypes between healthy human individuals. V shed 1 base and J shed 4 bases, with 19 bases lying between them. CDR3 length: 17 amino acids. Per the germline V gene, CDR1 is MDHEN and CDR2 is SYDVKM. Repertoires were generated with immunoSEQ multiplex PCR, while TCRdb's copy carries only in-frame clones and drops some. The repertoire consists of about 100,000 clones, with almost 70% occurring once and the leading ten covering approximately 46%. Both CD45RO+ cells and CCR7-negative CD45RA+ TemRA cells were combined to make up CD8 memory.

Sequenced material: memory CD8+ T cells sorted from blood. Subset reported: CD45RO+ cells pooled with CCR7-negative TemRA cells. The TCR sequence derives from a man younger than 40 in good health. The chain joins TRBV28 to TRBJ1-2; D ambiguous. The CDR3 loop reads CASSLLSSSVISYGYTF. CDR3 DNA: TGTGCCAGCAGTTTATTAAGTTCCAGCGTGATATCCTATGGCTACACCTTC.